These T cell receptor beta chains were read from a single sample in a study of blood T cells in healthy people across ages. Using its own MiXCR run on the 5' RACE reads, TCRdb lists one record per CDR3 protein. The sample lists around 1,800,000 distinct CDR3 sequences, more than 35% seen once, with roughly 23% in the top ten. Sequencing was performed on blood. Receptors originate from a human donor in good health. Each CDR3 is given with its conserved first and last residue. The D gene is left open where the match is weak. Rows may omit the clone size; those that give it use once, few, many or a size class.

d_gene: .
abundance: .
v_gene: TRBV27
j_gene: TRBJ2-7
CDR3aa: CASTLRFQGLHEQYF
CDR3nt: TGTGCCAGCACCCTTAGGTTCCAGGGGCTACACGAGCAGTACTTC

d_gene: .
abundance: few
v_gene: TRBV15
j_gene: TRBJ2-4
CDR3aa: CATSRGSGDHIQYF
CDR3nt: TGTGCCACCAGCAGGGGCTCCGGGGACCACATTCAGTACTTC

d_gene: .
abundance: many
v_gene: TRBV20-1
j_gene: TRBJ2-7
CDR3aa: CSASRQGYGKGQYF
CDR3nt: TGCAGTGCTAGTCGCCAGGGATACGGCAAAGGGCAGTACTTC

d_gene: .
abundance: .
v_gene: TRBV14
j_gene: TRBJ1-2
CDR3aa: CASSQWTYGYTF
CDR3nt: TGTGCCAGCAGCCAATGGACCTATGGCTACACCTTC

d_gene: TRBD2
abundance: few
v_gene: TRBV7-2
j_gene: TRBJ2-7
CDR3aa: CASSHRLAGGWVLNYEQYF
CDR3nt: TGTGCCAGCAGCCACAGACTAGCGGGGGGGTGGGTCCTTAACTACGAGCAGTACTTC

d_gene: TRBD2
abundance: few
v_gene: TRBV20-1
j_gene: TRBJ2-7
CDR3aa: CSAGEGIYEQYF
CDR3nt: TGCAGTGCAGGGGAGGGGATCTACGAGCAGTACTTC

d_gene: TRBD2
abundance: many
v_gene: TRBV12-3/TRBV12-4
j_gene: TRBJ2-5
CDR3aa: CASSLGLAGREQYF
CDR3nt: TGTGCCAGCAGTTTAGGACTAGCGGGGCGTGAGCAGTACTTC

d_gene: .
abundance: .
v_gene: TRBV12-3/TRBV12-4
j_gene: TRBJ1-3
CDR3aa: CASSLLSASGNTIYF
CDR3nt: TGTGCCAGCAGTTTATTGTCAGCCTCTGGAAACACCATATATTTT

d_gene: .
abundance: .
v_gene: TRBV20-1
j_gene: TRBJ2-7
CDR3aa: CSTRVAGQSFGEQYF
CDR3nt: TGCAGTACAAGGGTTGCGGGACAGAGTTTCGGCGAGCAGTACTTC

d_gene: TRBD2
abundance: few
v_gene: TRBV27
j_gene: TRBJ2-1
CDR3aa: CASSPRGGWDNEQFF
CDR3nt: TGTGCCAGCAGTCCGCGGGGGGGCTGGGACAATGAGCAGTTCTTC

d_gene: .
abundance: .
v_gene: TRBV27
j_gene: TRBJ2-3
CDR3aa: CASSLWGNTQYF
CDR3nt: TGTGCCAGCAGTTTATGGGGTAATACGCAGTATTTT

d_gene: TRBD1
abundance: few
v_gene: TRBV24-1
j_gene: TRBJ2-7
CDR3aa: CATSDPRQGVSEQYF
CDR3nt: TGTGCCACCAGTGATCCCCGACAGGGGGTAAGCGAGCAGTACTTC

d_gene: TRBD2
abundance: few
v_gene: TRBV5-1
j_gene: TRBJ2-3
CDR3aa: CASSGGLVGDTQYF
CDR3nt: TGCGCCAGCAGCGGCGGACTAGTTGGGGATACGCAGTATTTT

d_gene: TRBD1
abundance: .
v_gene: TRBV12-3/TRBV12-4
j_gene: TRBJ2-7
CDR3aa: CASSNRGPPYEQYF
CDR3nt: TGTGCCAGCAGTAACAGGGGGCCACCCTACGAGCAGTACTTC

d_gene: TRBD2
abundance: .
v_gene: TRBV28
j_gene: TRBJ2-5
CDR3aa: CANSSNNWGGETQYF
CDR3nt: TGTGCCAACAGTTCAAACAATTGGGGGGGTGAGACCCAGTACTTC

d_gene: TRBD2
abundance: few
v_gene: TRBV7-2
j_gene: TRBJ2-7
CDR3aa: CASSHTGGNRYEQYF
CDR3nt: TGTGCCAGCAGCCATACCGGGGGGAACCGCTACGAGCAGTACTTC

d_gene: TRBD2
abundance: few
v_gene: TRBV6-2/TRBV6-3
j_gene: TRBJ2-7
CDR3aa: CASVGGAGYEQYF
CDR3nt: TGTGCCAGCGTCGGGGGGGCCGGGTACGAGCAGTACTTC

d_gene: .
abundance: .
v_gene: TRBV27
j_gene: TRBJ1-5
CDR3aa: CASSSWRGPQHF
CDR3nt: TGTGCCAGCAGTTCATGGAGGGGACCCCAGCATTTT

d_gene: .
abundance: .
v_gene: TRBV11-1
j_gene: TRBJ1-1
CDR3aa: CASARLEAFF
CDR3nt: TGTGCCAGCGCCAGGCTGGAAGCTTTCTTT

d_gene: TRBD2
abundance: few
v_gene: TRBV4-2
j_gene: TRBJ2-1
CDR3aa: CASSHRTSGTYNEQFF
CDR3nt: TGTGCCAGCAGCCATCGGACTAGCGGGACCTACAATGAGCAGTTCTTC

d_gene: .
abundance: .
v_gene: TRBV11-2
j_gene: TRBJ1-2
CDR3aa: CASSLGRGSEKNYGYTF
CDR3nt: TGTGCCAGCAGCCTCGGCCGGGGGTCAGAAAAGAACTATGGCTACACCTTC

d_gene: .
abundance: few
v_gene: TRBV4-3
j_gene: TRBJ2-7
CDR3aa: CASSQDSTASPDEQYF
CDR3nt: TGCGCCAGCAGCCAAGATAGTACAGCCTCGCCGGACGAGCAGTACTTC

d_gene: .
abundance: .
v_gene: TRBV20-1
j_gene: TRBJ1-1
CDR3aa: CSAISQGDTEAFF
CDR3nt: TGCAGTGCTATTTCACAGGGTGACACTGAAGCTTTCTTT

d_gene: TRBD1
abundance: .
v_gene: TRBV12-3/TRBV12-4
j_gene: TRBJ2-7
CDR3aa: CASGDRGLGEQYF
CDR3nt: TGTGCCAGTGGGGACAGGGGGCTGGGGGAGCAGTACTTC

d_gene: .
abundance: once
v_gene: TRBV20-1
j_gene: TRBJ2-7
CDR3aa: CSLGRLSGEQYF
CDR3nt: TGCAGTTTAGGCCGTCTAAGTGGCGAGCAGTACTTC